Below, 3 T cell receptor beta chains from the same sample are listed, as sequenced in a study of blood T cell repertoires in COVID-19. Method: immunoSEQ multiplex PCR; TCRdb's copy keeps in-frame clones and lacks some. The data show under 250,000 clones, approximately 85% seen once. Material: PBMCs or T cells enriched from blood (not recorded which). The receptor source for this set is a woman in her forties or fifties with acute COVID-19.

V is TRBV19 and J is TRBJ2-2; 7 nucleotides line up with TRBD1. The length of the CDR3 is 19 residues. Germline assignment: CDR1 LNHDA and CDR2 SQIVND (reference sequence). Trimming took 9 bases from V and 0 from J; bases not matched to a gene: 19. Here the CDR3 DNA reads TGTGCCAGAGGACAGTCTTTTCGCAGGGGGAATACGAACACCGGGGAGCTGTTTTTT. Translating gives CARGQSFRRGNTNTGELFF.

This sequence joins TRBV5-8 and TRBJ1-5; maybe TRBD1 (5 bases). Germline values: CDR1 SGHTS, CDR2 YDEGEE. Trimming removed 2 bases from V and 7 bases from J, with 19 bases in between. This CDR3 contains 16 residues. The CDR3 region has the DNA TGTGCCAGCAGCTTTTATGGGCAGGGAGGTGGCCAGCCCCAGCATTTT. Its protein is CASSFYGQGGGQPQHF.

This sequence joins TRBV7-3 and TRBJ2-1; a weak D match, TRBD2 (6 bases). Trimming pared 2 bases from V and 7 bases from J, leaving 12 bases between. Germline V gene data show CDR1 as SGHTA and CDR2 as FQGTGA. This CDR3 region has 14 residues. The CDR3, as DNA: TGTGCCAGCAGCTTAGCGGGGAGCGGGAATGAGCAGTTCTTC. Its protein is CASSLAGSGNEQFF.